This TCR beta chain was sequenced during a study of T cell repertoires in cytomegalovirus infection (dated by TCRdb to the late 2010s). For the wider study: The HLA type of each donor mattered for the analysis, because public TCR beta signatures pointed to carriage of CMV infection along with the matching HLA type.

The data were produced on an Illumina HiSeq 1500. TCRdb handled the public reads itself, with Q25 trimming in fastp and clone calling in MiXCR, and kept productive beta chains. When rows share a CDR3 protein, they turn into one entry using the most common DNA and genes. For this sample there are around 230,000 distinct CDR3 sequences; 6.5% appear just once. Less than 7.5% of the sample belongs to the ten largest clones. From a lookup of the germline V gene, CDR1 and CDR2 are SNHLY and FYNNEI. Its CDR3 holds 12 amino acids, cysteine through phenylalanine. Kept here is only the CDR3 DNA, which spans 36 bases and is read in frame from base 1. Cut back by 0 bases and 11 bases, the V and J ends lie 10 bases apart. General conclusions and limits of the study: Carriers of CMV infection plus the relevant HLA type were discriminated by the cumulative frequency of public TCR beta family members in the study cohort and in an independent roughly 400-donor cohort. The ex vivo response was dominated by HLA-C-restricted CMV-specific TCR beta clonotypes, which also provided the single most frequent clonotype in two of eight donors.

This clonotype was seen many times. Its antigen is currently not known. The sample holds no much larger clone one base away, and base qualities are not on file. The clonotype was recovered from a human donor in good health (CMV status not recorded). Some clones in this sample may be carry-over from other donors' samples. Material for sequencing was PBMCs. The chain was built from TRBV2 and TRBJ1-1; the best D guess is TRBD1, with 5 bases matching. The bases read TGTGCCAGCAGTGAAGCACGAGAGGGGGCTTTCTTT. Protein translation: CASSEAREGAFF.